This T cell receptor (beta chain) was sequenced for a study of shared clonotypes between healthy human individuals (dated by TCRdb to the early 2020s). About the study as a whole: Two women and a few men aged 18 to 49 years were included in the cohort. For each donor, three plates each were used for CD4 naive and CD4 memory, two plates were used for CD8 naive, and one plate was used for CD8 memory. To estimate repertoire size and how much clonotype sharing occurs between individuals, the study deeply sequenced the blood TCR repertoires of several healthy adults. Libraries were prepared and TCR repertoires were sequenced by different laboratories using diverse techniques, in order to increase sequencing depth and limit assay-specific biases. Between about 0.85 and 9.5 billion PBMCs per donor were obtained by leukapheresis. What the work shows at the level of the full study, not this receptor alone: Clonotypes shared by all four sorted-subset donors showed higher generation probabilities than non-shared clonotypes. Naive subsets generally had larger estimated clonotype richness than memory subsets did. The small number of donors limited the genetic and exposure-history diversity represented. Sampling was limited to blood, and TCR repertoires in tissue likely differ from TCR repertoires in blood. Sharing across several donors was observed for roughly 5.4% of naive CD4, less than 4% of naive CD8, 2% to 2.5% of memory CD4, and roughly 0.4% of memory CD8 clonotypes. Pairwise subsampling indicated that sequencing depth was expected to affect the degree of clonotype sharing among donors. Incomplete sequencing was indicated by rarefaction of sorted-subset datasets, despite the large sequencing depth.

With respect to this clone: It lacks a known antigen. No base-level quality is on record; no much larger clone is a single base apart.

CD8 naive samples were CD45RO-negative cells positively selected for CCR7, giving a CD45RA+CCR7+ population that excluded TemRA cells. The donors were healthy, HIV-negative adults who had no recently reported acute infections or vaccinations. All donors were Caucasian adults living in Nashville, Tennessee, USA. After blood collection by leukapheresis, PBMCs were isolated using Ficoll-Histopaque density gradient centrifugation and then cryopreserved in the vapor phase of liquid nitrogen. Analytical flow cytometry was used to check the purity and quantity of each magnetically sorted T cell population. Genomic DNA was isolated from each sorted fraction and quantified by UV absorbance on a Nanodrop 2000c. TCR CDR3 regions were amplified from genomic DNA by multiplex PCR using the deep immunoSEQ assay. Extracted genomic DNA from each cell subset was spread evenly across all wells of several immunoSEQ 96-well plates, with each plate serving as a replicate. For sorted subsets, each replicate PCR was loaded with about 200 ng genomic DNA, equivalent to 25,000 to 30,000 T cell genomes. The purified libraries were quantified using a Qubit 3.0 fluorometer, sized with a Bioanalyzer 2100, and then quantified again using the KAPA Library Quantification kit. Every immunoSEQ 96-well plate was sequenced on a separate single-read 150-cycle Illumina NextSeq 550 flow cell. Turning to the authors' computational methods: Because only junctional sequences without quality scores were contained in the immunoSEQ output, filtering matching that applied to full-length reads could not be performed. To assign V/J genes and CDR3, sequences were annotated against IMGT germline references using PyIR, a Python wrapper for IgBLAST v1.9. Any read was removed if the V/J assignment was weak (E-value above 1e-6), the CDR3 was missing, or the read contained stop codons, out-of-frame junctions, or ambiguous translated residues. V3J clonotypes were defined as sequences sharing an identical inferred V gene, J gene, and CDR3 amino acid sequence. Percentage overlap between repertoires was calculated by dividing the number of shared unique clonotypes by the size of the smaller repertoire. RTK rarefaction, the Chao1 estimator, and Recon v2.1 estimates of unobserved clonotypes were used to assess repertoire richness. For all TCRbeta clonotypes obtained by the gDNA method from a few donors, generation probabilities were computed with OLGA. The source is immuneACCESS, and TCRdb retained only in-frame sequences with V and J called. Part of the clones is not carried over; for the studies checked, unresolved V genes explain less than half of this, and the remainder is unexplained. V and J calls plus clone size are reproduced from that table; the DNA served to infer D and trimming. The sample includes about 800,000 clones, with about 96% observed a single time. The top ten clones comprise less than 0.3% of the sample.

The CDR3 goes from the cysteine to the phenylalanine over 15 residues. Just the 45-base CDR3 DNA is kept, in frame starting at base 1. The V end gives up 4 bases and the J end 5 bases, leaving 5 bases in the junction not matched to a gene. CDR1 and CDR2, per the germline V gene, are MGHRA and YSYEKL. The chain was built from TRBV4-1 and TRBJ2-2; TRBD2 aligns with 9 central bases. The source of this sequence is a man aged 25 to 40 in good health. The sample was naive CD8+ T cells sorted from blood. The intended sense of this specimen's cell subset or site label: CD45RA+CCR7+. The DNA sequence is given as TGCGCCAGCAGCCCATCTAGCGGGACTACCGGGGAGCTGTTTTTT. Its protein product is CASSPSSGTTGELFF.